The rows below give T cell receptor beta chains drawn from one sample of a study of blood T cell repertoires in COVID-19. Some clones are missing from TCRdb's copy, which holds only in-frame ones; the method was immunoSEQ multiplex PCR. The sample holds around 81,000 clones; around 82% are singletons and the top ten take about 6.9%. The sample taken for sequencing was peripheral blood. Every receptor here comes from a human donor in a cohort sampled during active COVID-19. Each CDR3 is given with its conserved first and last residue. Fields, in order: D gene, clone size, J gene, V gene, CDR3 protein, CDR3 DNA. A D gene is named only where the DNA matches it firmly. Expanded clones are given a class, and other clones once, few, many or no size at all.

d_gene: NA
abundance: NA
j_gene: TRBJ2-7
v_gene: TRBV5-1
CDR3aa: CASSVSGWEQYF
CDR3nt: TGCGCCAGCAGTGTGTCGGGATGGGAGCAGTACTTC

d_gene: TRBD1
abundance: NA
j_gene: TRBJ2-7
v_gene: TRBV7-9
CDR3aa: CASSLTSGTGEHEQYF
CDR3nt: TGTGCCAGCAGCCTGACATCCGGGACAGGGGAACACGAGCAGTACTTC

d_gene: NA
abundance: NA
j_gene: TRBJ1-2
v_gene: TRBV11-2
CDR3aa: CASSRAAGNYGYTF
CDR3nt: TGTGCCAGCAGTCGGGCGGCGGGTAACTATGGCTACACCTTC

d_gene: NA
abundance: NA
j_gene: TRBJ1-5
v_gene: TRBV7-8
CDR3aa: CASSLAGGNQPQHF
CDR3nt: TGTGCCAGCAGCTTAGCGGGAGGGAATCAGCCCCAGCATTTT

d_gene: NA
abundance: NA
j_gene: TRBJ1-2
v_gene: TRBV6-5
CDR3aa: CASSSAADSTLYGHTF
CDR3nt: TGTGCCAGCAGTTCCGCCGCGGACTCAACCCTCTATGGCCACACCTTC

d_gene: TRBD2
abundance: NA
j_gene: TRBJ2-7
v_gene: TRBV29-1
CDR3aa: CSVAGGGIYEQYF
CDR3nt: TGCAGCGTTGCTGGCGGGGGGATCTACGAGCAGTACTTC

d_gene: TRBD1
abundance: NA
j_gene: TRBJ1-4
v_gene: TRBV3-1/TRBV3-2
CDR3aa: CASSQTDRDLFF
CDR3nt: TGTGCCAGCAGCCAAACGGACAGGGATCTGTTTTTT

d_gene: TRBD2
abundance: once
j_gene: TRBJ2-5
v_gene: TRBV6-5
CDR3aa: CASSYSQRGRDSQYF
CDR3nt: TGTGCCAGCAGTTACTCCCAGCGGGGCCGGGATTCCCAGTACTTC

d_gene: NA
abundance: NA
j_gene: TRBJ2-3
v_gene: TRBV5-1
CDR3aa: CASSLAGGLVTDTQYF
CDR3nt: TGCGCCAGCAGCTTGGCGGGGGGCTTGGTCACAGATACGCAGTATTTT

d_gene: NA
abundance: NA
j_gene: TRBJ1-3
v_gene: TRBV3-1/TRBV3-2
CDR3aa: CASSQGLRNTIYF
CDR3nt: TGTGCCAGCAGCCAAGGCCTAAGAAACACCATATATTTT

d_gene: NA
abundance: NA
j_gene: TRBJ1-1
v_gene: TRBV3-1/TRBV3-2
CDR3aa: CASSLNTEAFF
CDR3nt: TGTGCCAGCAGCCTAAACACTGAAGCTTTCTTT

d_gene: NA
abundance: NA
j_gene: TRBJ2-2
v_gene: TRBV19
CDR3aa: CASLPGAGELFF
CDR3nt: TGTGCCAGCTTGCCTGGGGCAGGGGAGCTGTTTTTT

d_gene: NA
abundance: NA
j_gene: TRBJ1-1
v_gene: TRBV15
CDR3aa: CATSSQALSGAFF
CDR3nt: TGTGCCACCAGCAGCCAGGCCCTAAGTGGAGCTTTCTTT

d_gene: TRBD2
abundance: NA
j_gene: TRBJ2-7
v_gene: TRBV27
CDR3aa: CASSLAGSSSYEQYF
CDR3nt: TGTGCCAGCTCACTAGCGGGCTCTAGCTCCTACGAGCAGTACTTC

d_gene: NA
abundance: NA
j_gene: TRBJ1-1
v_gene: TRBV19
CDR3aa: CASSLGQLMNTEAFF
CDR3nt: TGTGCCAGTAGTTTAGGACAGCTCATGAACACTGAAGCTTTCTTT

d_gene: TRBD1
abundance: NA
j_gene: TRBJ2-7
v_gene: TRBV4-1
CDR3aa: CASSRDRDERDEQYF
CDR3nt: TGCGCCAGCAGCCGGGACAGGGACGAAAGGGACGAGCAGTACTTC

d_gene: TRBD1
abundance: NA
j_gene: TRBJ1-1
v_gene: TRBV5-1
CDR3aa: CASSTGQGMNTEAFF
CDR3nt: TGCGCCAGCAGCACGGGACAGGGAATGAACACTGAAGCTTTCTTT

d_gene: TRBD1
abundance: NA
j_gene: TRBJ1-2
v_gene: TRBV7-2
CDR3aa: CASSADRSNYGYTF
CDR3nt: TGTGCCAGCAGCGCGGACAGGTCTAACTATGGCTACACCTTC

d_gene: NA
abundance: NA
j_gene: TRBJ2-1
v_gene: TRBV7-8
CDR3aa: CASSADTGPYNEQFF
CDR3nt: TGTGCCAGCAGCGCGGACACCGGCCCCTACAATGAGCAGTTCTTC

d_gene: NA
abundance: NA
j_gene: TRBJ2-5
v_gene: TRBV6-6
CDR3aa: CASSYPGGPETQYF
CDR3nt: TGTGCCAGCAGTTACCCCGGGGGTCCGGAGACCCAGTACTTC

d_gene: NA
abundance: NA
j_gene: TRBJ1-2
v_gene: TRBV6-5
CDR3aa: CASSYEGTLYGYTF
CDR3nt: TGTGCCAGCAGTTACGAGGGAACCCTCTATGGCTACACCTTC

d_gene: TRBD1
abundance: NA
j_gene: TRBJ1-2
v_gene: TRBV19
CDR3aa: CASLHRGQGNYGYTF
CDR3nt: TGTGCCAGCCTTCATCGGGGACAGGGGAACTATGGCTACACCTTC

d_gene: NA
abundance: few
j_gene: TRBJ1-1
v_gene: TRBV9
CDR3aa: CASSVSRNTEAFF
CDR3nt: TGTGCCAGCAGCGTATCGAGAAACACTGAAGCTTTCTTT

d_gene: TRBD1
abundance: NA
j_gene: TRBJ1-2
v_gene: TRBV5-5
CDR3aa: CASSSTGLTGYTF
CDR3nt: TGTGCCAGCAGCTCGACAGGGTTAACTGGCTACACCTTC

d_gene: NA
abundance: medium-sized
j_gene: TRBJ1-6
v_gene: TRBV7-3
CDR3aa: CASSLESSYNSPLHF
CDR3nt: TGTGCCAGCAGCTTAGAGAGCTCCTATAATTCACCCCTCCACTTT

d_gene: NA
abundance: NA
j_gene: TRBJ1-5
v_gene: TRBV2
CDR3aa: CASSYRPDGNQPQHF
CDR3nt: TGTGCCAGCAGCTACCGCCCCGACGGGAATCAGCCCCAGCATTTT

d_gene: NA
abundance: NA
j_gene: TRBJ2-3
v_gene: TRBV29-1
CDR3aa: CSARFGTSTSTDTQYF
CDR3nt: TGCAGCGCCCGATTCGGGACATCCACTAGCACAGATACGCAGTATTTT

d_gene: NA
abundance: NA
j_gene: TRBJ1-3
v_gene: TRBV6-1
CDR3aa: CASSDRWSGNTIYF
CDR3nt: TGTGCCAGCAGTGACAGGTGGTCTGGAAACACCATATATTTT

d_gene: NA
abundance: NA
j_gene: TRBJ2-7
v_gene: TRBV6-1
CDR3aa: CASSERGGVEQYF
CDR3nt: TGTGCCAGCAGTGAAAGGGGTGGCGTCGAGCAGTACTTC

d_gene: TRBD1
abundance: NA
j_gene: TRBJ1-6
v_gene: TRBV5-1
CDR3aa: CASSPFIIQGRSNSPLHF
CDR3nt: TGCGCCAGCAGCCCATTCATTATACAGGGGAGGTCTAATTCACCCCTCCACTTT

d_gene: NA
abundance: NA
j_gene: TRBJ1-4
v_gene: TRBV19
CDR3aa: CASSIAGVREKLFF
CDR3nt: TGTGCCAGTAGTATAGCAGGGGTTCGTGAAAAACTGTTTTTT

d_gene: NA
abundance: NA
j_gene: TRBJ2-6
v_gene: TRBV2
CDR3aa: CASSQQGIGANVLTF
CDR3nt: TGTGCCAGCAGCCAACAGGGAATTGGGGCCAACGTCCTGACTTTC

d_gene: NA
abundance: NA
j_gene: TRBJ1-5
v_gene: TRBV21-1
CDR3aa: CANQSDRAGMSNQPQHF
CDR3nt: TGTGCCAACCAATCGGACAGGGCGGGTATGAGCAATCAGCCCCAGCATTTT

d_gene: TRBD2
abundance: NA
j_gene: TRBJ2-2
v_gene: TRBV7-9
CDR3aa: CASSELAANTGELFF
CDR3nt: TGTGCCAGCAGCGAACTAGCGGCGAACACCGGGGAGCTGTTTTTT

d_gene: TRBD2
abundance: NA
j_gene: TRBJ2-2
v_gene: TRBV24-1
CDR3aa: CATSDSSGDRAGELFF
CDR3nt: TGTGCCACCAGTGATTCTAGCGGGGATCGGGCCGGGGAGCTGTTTTTT

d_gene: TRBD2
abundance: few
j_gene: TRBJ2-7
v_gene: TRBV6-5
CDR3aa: CASKGTSRDYEQYF
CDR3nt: TGTGCCAGCAAGGGGACTAGCCGGGACTACGAGCAGTACTTC

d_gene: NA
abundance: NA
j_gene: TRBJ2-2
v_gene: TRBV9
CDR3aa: CASSYTGTPVTGELFF
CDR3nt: TGTGCCAGCAGCTATACCGGGACACCGGTCACCGGGGAGCTGTTTTTT

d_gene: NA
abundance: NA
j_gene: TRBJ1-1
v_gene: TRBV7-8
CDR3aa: CATTPDRGLNTEAFF
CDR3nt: TGTGCCACTACACCGGACAGAGGACTGAACACTGAAGCTTTCTTT

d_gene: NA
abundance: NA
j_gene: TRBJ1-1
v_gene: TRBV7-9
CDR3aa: CASSSSSDRWGTEAFF
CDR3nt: TGTGCCAGCAGCTCAAGCTCAGACAGGTGGGGCACTGAAGCTTTCTTT

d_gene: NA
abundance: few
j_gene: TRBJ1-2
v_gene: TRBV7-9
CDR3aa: CASIGRRGVRYGYTF
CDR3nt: TGTGCCAGCATAGGTAGGAGGGGAGTACGCTATGGCTACACCTTC

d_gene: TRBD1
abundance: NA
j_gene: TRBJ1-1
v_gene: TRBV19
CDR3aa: CASSIRKTGGTEAFF
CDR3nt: TGTGCCAGTAGTATCCGCAAGACAGGGGGAACCGAAGCTTTCTTT